The 19 T cell receptor beta chains reported below all come from one sample, sequenced in a study of cytomegalovirus exposure and HLA in healthy donors. This PCR relied on a set of 60 Vbeta primers and 13 Jbeta primers. Here immunoSEQ multiplex PCR was the method, and the copy in TCRdb shows in-frame clones only, minus some. The sample holds about 140,000 clones, 73% seen once. The sample comprised PBMCs. The source is a woman aged 40-49 years in good health and CMV-seronegative.

The table lists this clone with a count of one. The chain is built from TRBV7-8 and TRBJ1-3; 8 bases agree with TRBD1. The ends lost 5 bases at V and 3 bases at J; junction bases unmatched: 6. The CDR3 contains 15 residues. CDR1 is SGHVS, CDR2 FQNEAQ, per germline. The CDR3 loop reads CASSKDRVGGNTIYF. DNA for the CDR3: TGTGCCAGCAGCAAGGACAGGGTCGGTGGAAACACCATATATTTT.

The V call is TRBV9, the J call TRBJ2-2; possibly TRBD2 for D (7 bases). Germline lookup yields CDR1 SGDLS and CDR2 YYNGEE. The CDR3 is made up of 14 amino acids. The germline V and J ends were trimmed by 6 bases and 7 bases, with 16 bases remaining between them. The CDR3 nucleotides read TGTGCCAGCACCAGCGGGACATTAGGCGGGGAGCTGTTTTTT. As protein: CASTSGTLGGELFF.

The chain employs TRBV5-1 and TRBJ2-1, with 9 bases that match TRBD1. Per germline, CDR1 SGHRS and CDR2 YFSETQ. CDR3 length: 14 residues. After removal of 5 bases from V and 6 bases from J, the junction contained 6 bases not matched to a gene. CDR3 protein: CASRMGTGINEQFF. Here the CDR3 DNA reads TGCGCCAGCAGAATGGGGACAGGGATCAATGAGCAGTTCTTC. Variable domain in full (rest from reference TRBV5-1 and TRBJ2-1): KAGVTQTPRYLIKTRGQQVTLSCSPISGHRSVSWYQQTPGQGLQFLFEYFSETQRNKGNFPGRFSGRQFSNSRSEMNVSTLELGDSALYLCASRMGTGINEQFFGPGTRLTVL.

The chain combines TRBV7-9 with TRBJ1-2; no clear D. The V gene's germline CDR1 is SEHNR and CDR2 FQNEAQ (reference sequence). V gave up 7 bases and J gave up 4 bases, with 10 bases separating them. The CDR3 spans 12 residues. CDR3 in amino acids: CASTGFGYGYTF. CDR3 sequence (DNA): TGTGCCAGCACCGGGTTTGGCTATGGCTACACCTTC.

The CDR3 nucleotides are TGTGCCAGCAGCCGCGGACAGTCCCCCTCTGGAAACACCATATATTTT. This translates into CASSRGQSPSGNTIYF. The rearrangement uses TRBV5-6 and TRBJ1-3, with D tentatively TRBD1 (6 bases). The CDR3 sequence is 16 residues long. V shed 4 bases and J shed 0 bases, with 14 bases lying between them. CDR1 SGHDT and CDR2 YYEEEE come from the germline V gene.

CDR3 sequence (DNA): TGTGCCAGCAGCTGGTCAGACAGTCATTCACCCCTCCACTTT. This encodes CASSWSDSHSPLHF. V and J are TRBV7-9 and TRBJ1-6; TRBD1 is a possible D gene (5 bases). V was cut by 4 bases and J by 8 bases, with 12 bases left in between. The CDR3 extends over 14 amino acids. Per germline, CDR1 SEHNR and CDR2 FQNEAQ (reference sequence).

The chain employs TRBV12-2 and TRBJ1-4. TRBV12-2 is termed a pseudogene. This CDR3 region has 14 residues. As DNA, the CDR3 is TGTGCAAGTCGCTTAGCTCCCCGGGAAGAAAAACTGTTTTTT. Translating it yields CASRLAPREEKLFF.

A few counts support this clone. The chain uses TRBV27 and TRBJ1-5; 7 bases fit TRBD1. With V trimmed by 6 bases and J by 3 bases, 2 bases remained unmatched. The CDR3 is 13 residues long. Germline values: CDR1 MNHEY, CDR2 SMNVEV (reference sequence). CDR3 DNA sequence: TGTGCCAGCAGCGACAGGGTCAATCAGCCCCAGCATTTT. This sequence encodes CASSDRVNQPQHF.

The chain uses TRBV4-2 and TRBJ2-2; D is ambiguous. This CDR3 spans 17 amino acids. The germline V gene has CDR1 LGHNA and CDR2 YNFKEQ. With 1 base removed from V and 0 bases from J, the gap between germline ends came to 12 bases. CDR3 sequence (DNA): TGTGCCAGCAGCCAAGTTGCTGGGCTATCGAACACCGGGGAGCTGTTTTTT. Its protein product is CASSQVAGLSNTGELFF.

This clone came up once. V is TRBV19 and J is TRBJ2-2; 10 bases fit TRBD1. The germline V gene has CDR1 LNHDA and CDR2 SQIVND (reference sequence). The CDR3 runs 15 residues. The J segment lost 6 bases and the V segment lost 7 bases, leaving 8 bases of the junction unmatched. This chain's CDR3 is CASKMTGGEAGELFF. CDR3 coding DNA: TGTGCCAGTAAAATGACAGGGGGCGAGGCCGGGGAGCTGTTTTTT.

The chain combines TRBV9 with TRBJ2-3, with D possibly being TRBD1 (5 bases). The CDR3 totals 15 residues. The germline V gene encodes CDR1 SGDLS and CDR2 YYNGEE. V was cut by 0 bases and J by 0 bases, with 8 bases left in between. The CDR3 region has the DNA TGTGCCAGCAGCGTAGGTTCAGGGAGCACAGATACGCAGTATTTT. It is translated as CASSVGSGSTDTQYF.

This clone was counted only a few times. The rearrangement links TRBV2 to TRBJ2-7; D is possibly TRBD1 (5 bases). The CDR3 spans 14 residues. The V and J ends lost 1 base and 3 bases respectively, with 10 bases between them. From germline, CDR1 is SNHLY and CDR2 FYNNEI. The CDR3 sequence: CASSEGIRDYEQYF. Written as DNA, the CDR3 is TGTGCCAGCAGTGAAGGTATCAGGGACTACGAGCAGTACTTC.

This chain uses TRBV18 with TRBJ1-5; D ambiguous. V lost 6 bases and J 7 bases, leaving 19 bases between the germline ends. The CDR3 covers 15 residues. Looked up from germline, CDR1 is KGHSH and CDR2 is LQKENI. CDR3 region: CASSPLPGAGQPQHF. The CDR3 nucleotides read TGTGCCAGCTCGCCTCTCCCGGGAGCGGGCCAGCCCCAGCATTTT.

The rearrangement joins TRBV29-1 to TRBJ2-3, with 13 bases aligning to TRBD2. The CDR3 extends over 15 amino acids. Germline CDR1 and CDR2: SQVTM and ANQGSEA. V gave up 6 bases and J gave up 4 bases; unmatched junction bases: 7. CDR3 amino acids: CSVSGTSGAADTQYF. The CDR3 DNA follows: TGCAGCGTCTCCGGGACTAGCGGGGCAGCAGATACGCAGTATTTT.

This chain connects TRBV7-9 to TRBJ2-2; 9 nucleotides align to TRBD2. This CDR3 region has 14 residues. The V gene end was trimmed by 8 bases and the J gene end by 2 bases; junction bases not matched to a gene: 3. Germline CDR1 is SEHNR and CDR2 is FQNEAQ (reference sequence). The CDR3 spells CASLSGGNTGELFF. For the CDR3, the DNA is TGTGCCAGCCTTAGCGGGGGCAACACCGGGGAGCTGTTTTTT.

This rearrangement joins TRBV7-2 to TRBJ1-6, with unresolved D. The V end lost 1 base, the J end lost 7 bases, and 11 bases lay between the germline ends. The germline V gene encodes CDR1 SGHTA and CDR2 FQGNSA. The CDR3 runs to 15 residues. The CDR3 nucleotides read TGTGCCAGCAGCTTAGGGTCACTGCCAAATTCACCCCTCCACTTT. Translation gives CASSLGSLPNSPLHF.

This clone was seen a few times. CDR3 residues: CASSWEGTDTQYF. In DNA, the CDR3 is TGTGCCAGCAGTTGGGAGGGCACAGATACGCAGTATTTT. V and J are TRBV6-5 and TRBJ2-3, with D possibly matching TRBD2 (6 bases). From germline, CDR1 is MNHEY and CDR2 SVGAGI. The CDR3 has 13 residues. Trimming removed 4 bases from V and 1 base from J, with 6 bases in between.

V usage is TRBV2 and J usage is TRBJ1-5; 7 nucleotides agree with TRBD1. Trimming cost V 7 bases and J 4 bases; bases outside gene matches: 7. Per the germline V gene, CDR1 is SNHLY and CDR2 is FYNNEI. CDR3 size: 14 residues. The CDR3 loop reads CASKGNRGNQPQHF. For the CDR3, the DNA is TGTGCCAGCAAGGGGAACAGGGGTAATCAGCCCCAGCATTTT. Drawing the rest from reference TRBV2 and TRBJ1-5, the complete variable domain is EPEVTQTPSHQVTQMGQEVILRCVPISNHLYFYWYRQILGQKVEFLVSFYNNEISEKSEIFDDQFSVERPDGSNFTLKIRSTKLEDSAMYFCASKGNRGNQPQHFGDGTRLSIL.

The V and J genes are TRBV2 and TRBJ1-1; maybe TRBD1 (5 bases). V gave up 6 bases and J gave up 1 base, with 18 bases separating them. This CDR3 spans 16 amino acids. CDR1 SNHLY and CDR2 FYNNEI come from the germline V gene. The CDR3 region is CASREGWGSENTEAFF. The CDR3 DNA is TGTGCCAGCAGGGAGGGGTGGGGTAGTGAGAACACTGAAGCTTTCTTT.